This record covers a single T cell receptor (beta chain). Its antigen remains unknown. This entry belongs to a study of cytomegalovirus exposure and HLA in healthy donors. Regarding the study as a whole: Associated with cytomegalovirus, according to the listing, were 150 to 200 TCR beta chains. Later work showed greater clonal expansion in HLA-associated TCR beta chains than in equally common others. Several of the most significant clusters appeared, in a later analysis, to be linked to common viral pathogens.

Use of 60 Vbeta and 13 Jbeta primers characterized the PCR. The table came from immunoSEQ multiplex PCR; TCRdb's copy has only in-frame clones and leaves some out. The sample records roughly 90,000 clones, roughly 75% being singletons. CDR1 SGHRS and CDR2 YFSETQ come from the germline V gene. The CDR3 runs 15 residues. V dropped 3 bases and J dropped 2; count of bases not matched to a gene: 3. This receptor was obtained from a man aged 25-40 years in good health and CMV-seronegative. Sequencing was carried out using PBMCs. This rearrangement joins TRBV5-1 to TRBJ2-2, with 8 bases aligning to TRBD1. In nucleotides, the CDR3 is TGCGCCAGCAGCTCGGGACAGGCAAACACCGGGGAGCTGTTTTTT. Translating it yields CASSSGQANTGELFF.